The text below deals with one TCR beta chain. This record comes from a study of T cell changes during pregnancy in multiple sclerosis. Germline V lookup: CDR1 SNHLY, CDR2 FYNNEI. The CDR3 extends over 15 amino acids. Trimming stripped 7 bases from V and 2 bases from J, with 15 bases between. Sequenced by immunoSEQ multiplex PCR; TCRdb stores in-frame clones only, minus some. The repertoire consists of some 60,000 clones, with roughly 91% occurring once and the leading ten covering about 0.9%. V and J are TRBV2 and TRBJ1-5, with unresolved D. This specimen consisted of peripheral blood, obtained before pregnancy. The source is a female donor with multiple sclerosis, enrolled in a pregnancy study. The CDR3: CASTQEALGNQPQHF. The CDR3 bases are TGTGCCAGCACGCAGGAGGCCCTTGGCAATCAGCCCCAGCATTTT.